The entry below gives a single T cell receptor beta chain sequence along with its context. Its matching antigen is unknown. The data were produced by immunoSEQ multiplex PCR, yet TCRdb's version contains in-frame clones alone and is incomplete. The sample includes about 58,000 clones, about 89% seen only once; the top ten take 3.5% to 4%. This record comes from a study of OX40 agonist ivuxolimab in advanced cancers. The study's findings and limits: Some of the lowest clonal expansion was seen in partial responders at 0.1-3.0 mg/kg. In the 0.1 to 3.0 mg/kg range, CD4+ and CD8+ blood T cells had expanded clonally by week 6. It was not determined which antigens were specifically recognized by the peripheral T cells that had undergone clonal expansion. Expanded clones were, on average, more numerous in CD8+ T cells than in CD4+.

The specimen was CD4+ or CD8+ T cells sorted from blood, collected in a trial of the OX40 agonist ivuxolimab. The clonotype originates from an adult with an advanced solid tumor such as melanoma, head and neck, liver or kidney cancer.

The CDR3 protein is CSVEDYAGGVFTDTQYF. DNA of the CDR3: TGCAGCGTTGAAGATTACGCGGGAGGGGTCTTCACAGATACGCAGTATTTT. The J gene is TRBJ2-3, the V gene TRBV29-1; 9 bases fit TRBD2. The ends lost 0 bases at V and 2 bases at J; junction bases unmatched: 9. Germline CDR1 SQVTM, CDR2 ANQGSEA. This CDR3 has 17 residues.